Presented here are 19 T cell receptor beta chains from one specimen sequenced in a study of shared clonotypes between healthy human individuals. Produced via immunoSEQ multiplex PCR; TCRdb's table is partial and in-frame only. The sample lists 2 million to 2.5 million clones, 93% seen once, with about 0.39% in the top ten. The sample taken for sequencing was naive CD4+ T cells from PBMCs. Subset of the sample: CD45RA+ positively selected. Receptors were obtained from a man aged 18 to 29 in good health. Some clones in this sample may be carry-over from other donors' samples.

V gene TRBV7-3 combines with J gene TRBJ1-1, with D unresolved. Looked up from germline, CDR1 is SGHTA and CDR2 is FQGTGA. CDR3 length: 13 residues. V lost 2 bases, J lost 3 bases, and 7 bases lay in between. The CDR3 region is CASSLLADTEAFF. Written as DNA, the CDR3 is TGTGCCAGCAGCTTACTTGCGGACACTGAAGCTTTCTTT.

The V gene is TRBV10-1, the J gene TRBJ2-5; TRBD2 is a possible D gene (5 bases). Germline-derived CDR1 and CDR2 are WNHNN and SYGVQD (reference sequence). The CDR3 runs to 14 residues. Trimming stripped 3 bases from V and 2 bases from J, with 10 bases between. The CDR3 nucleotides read TGCGCCAGCAGTGAAAGCGGCAGACAAGAGACCCAGTACTTC. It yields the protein CASSESGRQETQYF.

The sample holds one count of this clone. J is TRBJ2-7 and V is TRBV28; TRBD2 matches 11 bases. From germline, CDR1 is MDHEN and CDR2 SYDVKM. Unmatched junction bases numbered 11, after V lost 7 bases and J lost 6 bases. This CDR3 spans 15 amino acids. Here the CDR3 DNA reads TGTGCCAGCACTAGGCCCGGACTAGCGGGTGGCGAGCAGTACTTC. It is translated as CASTRPGLAGGEQYF.

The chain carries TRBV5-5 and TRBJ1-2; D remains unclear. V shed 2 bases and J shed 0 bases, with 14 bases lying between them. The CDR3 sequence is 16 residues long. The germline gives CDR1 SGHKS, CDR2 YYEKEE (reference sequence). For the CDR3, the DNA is TGTGCCAGCAGCTTCGTGAGTGGGCCGTCTAACTATGGCTACACCTTC. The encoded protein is CASSFVSGPSNYGYTF.

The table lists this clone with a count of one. Written as DNA, the CDR3 is TGTGCCAGCAGTTTATCAAGGACAGGGACACTGGGCTACACCTTC. Protein: CASSLSRTGTLGYTF. V gene TRBV27 combines with J gene TRBJ1-2, with TRBD1 matching over 8 bases. V was clipped by 0 bases and J by 8 bases; unmatched bases: 8. From germline, CDR1 is MNHEY and CDR2 SMNVEV (reference sequence). This CDR3 has 15 residues.

CDR3 residues: CASSSNAGQGNNEQFF. The CDR3 nucleotides are TGCGCCAGCAGCTCCAATGCGGGACAGGGTAATAATGAGCAGTTCTTC. This chain connects TRBV5-1 to TRBJ2-1; TRBD1 matches at 9 bases. Germline V gene data show CDR1 as SGHRS and CDR2 as YFSETQ. The J segment lost 7 bases and the V segment lost 3 bases, leaving 11 bases of the junction unmatched. CDR3 length: 16 amino acids.

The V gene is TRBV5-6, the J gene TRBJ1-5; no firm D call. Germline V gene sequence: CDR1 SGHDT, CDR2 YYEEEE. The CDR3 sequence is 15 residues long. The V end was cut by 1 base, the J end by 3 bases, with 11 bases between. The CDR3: CASSLYNVPNQPQHF. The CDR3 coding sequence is TGTGCCAGCAGCTTGTACAACGTCCCCAATCAGCCCCAGCATTTT.

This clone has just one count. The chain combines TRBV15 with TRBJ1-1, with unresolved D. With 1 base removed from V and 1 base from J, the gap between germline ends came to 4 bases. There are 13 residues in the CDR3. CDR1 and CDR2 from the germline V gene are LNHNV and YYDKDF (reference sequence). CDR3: CATSRAENTEAFF. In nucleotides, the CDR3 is TGTGCCACCAGCAGAGCAGAGAACACTGAAGCTTTCTTT.

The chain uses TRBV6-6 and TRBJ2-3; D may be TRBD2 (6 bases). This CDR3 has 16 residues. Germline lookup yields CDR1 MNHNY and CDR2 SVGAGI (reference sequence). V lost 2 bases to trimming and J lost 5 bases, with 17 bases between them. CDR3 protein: CASSYPTRGLGDTQYF. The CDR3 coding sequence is TGTGCCAGCAGTTACCCCACACGGGGGTTGGGAGATACGCAGTATTTT.

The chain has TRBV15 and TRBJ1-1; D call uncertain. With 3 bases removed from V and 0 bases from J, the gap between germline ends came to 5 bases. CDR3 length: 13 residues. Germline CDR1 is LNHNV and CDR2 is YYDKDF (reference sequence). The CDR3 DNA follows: TGTGCCACCAGCAGGAATTTGAACACTGAAGCTTTCTTT. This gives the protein CATSRNLNTEAFF.

DNA of the CDR3: TGTGCCAGCAGTTTTTCCGTACGGGACGGGGAGGAGACCCAGTACTTC. Its translation is CASSFSVRDGEETQYF. The V call is TRBV6-6, the J call TRBJ2-5; D possibly matches TRBD1 or TRBD2 (5 bases each). The germline V and J ends were trimmed by 4 bases and 5 bases, with 20 bases remaining between them. Per germline, CDR1 MNHNY and CDR2 SVGAGI (reference sequence). The CDR3 is made up of 16 amino acids.

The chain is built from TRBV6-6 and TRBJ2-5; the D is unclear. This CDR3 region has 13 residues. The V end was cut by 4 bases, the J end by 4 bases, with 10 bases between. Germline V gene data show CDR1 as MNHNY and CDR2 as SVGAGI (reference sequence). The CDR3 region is CASSLIVGETQYF. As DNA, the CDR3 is TGTGCCAGCAGTTTGATAGTGGGAGAGACCCAGTACTTC.

The CDR3 sequence is CASRGVAGGPYNEQFF. Written as DNA, the CDR3 is TGTGCCAGCAGGGGAGTAGCGGGAGGGCCATACAATGAGCAGTTCTTC. The chain combines TRBV27 with TRBJ2-1, with TRBD2 identical over 11 bases. This CDR3 region has 16 residues. From germline, CDR1 is MNHEY and CDR2 SMNVEV (reference sequence). Unmatched junction bases numbered 8, after V lost 6 bases and J lost 4 bases.

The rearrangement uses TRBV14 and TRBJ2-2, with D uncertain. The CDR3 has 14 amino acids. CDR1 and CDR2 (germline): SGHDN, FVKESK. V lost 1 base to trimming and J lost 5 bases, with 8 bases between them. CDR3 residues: CASSQVRRTGELFF. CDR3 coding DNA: TGTGCCAGCAGCCAAGTAAGACGAACCGGGGAGCTGTTTTTT. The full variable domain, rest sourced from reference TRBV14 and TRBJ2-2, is EAGVTQFPSHSVIEKGQTVTLRCDPISGHDNLYWYRRVMGKEIKFLLHFVKESKQDESGMPNNRFLAERTGGTYSTLKVQPAELEDSGVYFCASSQVRRTGELFFGEGSRLTVL.

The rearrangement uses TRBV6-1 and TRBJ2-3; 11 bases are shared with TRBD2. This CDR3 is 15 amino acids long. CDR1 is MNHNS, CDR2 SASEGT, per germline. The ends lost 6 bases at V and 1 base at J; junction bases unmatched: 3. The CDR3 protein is CASRPGLAGTDTQYF. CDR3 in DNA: TGTGCCAGCAGACCGGGACTAGCGGGCACAGATACGCAGTATTTT.

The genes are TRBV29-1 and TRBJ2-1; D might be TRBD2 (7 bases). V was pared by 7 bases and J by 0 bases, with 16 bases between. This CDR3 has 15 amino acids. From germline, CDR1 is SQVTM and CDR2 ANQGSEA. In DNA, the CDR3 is TGCAGCGCCACCGGGGGGCGGGACTCCTACAATGAGCAGTTCTTC. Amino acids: CSATGGRDSYNEQFF.

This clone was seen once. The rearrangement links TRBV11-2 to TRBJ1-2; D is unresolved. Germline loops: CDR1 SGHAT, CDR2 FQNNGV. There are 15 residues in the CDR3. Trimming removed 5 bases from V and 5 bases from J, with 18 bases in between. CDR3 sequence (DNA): TGTGCCAGCAGCCCGACTCGAGGTACACCTTATGGCTACACCTTC. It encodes CASSPTRGTPYGYTF. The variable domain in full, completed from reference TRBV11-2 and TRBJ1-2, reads EAGVAQSPRYKIIEKRQSVAFWCNPISGHATLYWYQQILGQGPKLLIQFQNNGVVDDSQLPKDRFSAERLKGVDSTLKIQPAKLEDSAVYLCASSPTRGTPYGYTFGSGTRLTVV.

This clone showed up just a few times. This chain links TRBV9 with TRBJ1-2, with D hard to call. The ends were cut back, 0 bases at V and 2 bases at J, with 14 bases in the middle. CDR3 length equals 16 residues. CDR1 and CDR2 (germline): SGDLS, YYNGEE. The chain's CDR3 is CASSVVGGFGNYGYTF. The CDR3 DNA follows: TGTGCCAGCAGCGTAGTTGGAGGGTTTGGGAACTATGGCTACACCTTC. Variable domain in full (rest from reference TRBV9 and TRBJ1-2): DSGVTQTPKHLITATGQRVTLRCSPRSGDLSVYWYQQSLDQGLQFLIQYYNGEERAKGNILERFSAQQFPDLHSELNLSSLELGDSALYFCASSVVGGFGNYGYTFGSGTRLTVV.

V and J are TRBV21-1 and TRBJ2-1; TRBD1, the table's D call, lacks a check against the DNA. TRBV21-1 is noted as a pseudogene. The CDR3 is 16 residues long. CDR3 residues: CASSEGGERGPNEQFF. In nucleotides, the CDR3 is TGTGCCAGCAGCGAAGGGGGTGAAAGGGGTCCAAATGAGCAGTTCTTC.